The next 5 T cell receptor beta chains were all read from a single sample in a study of CD8+ T cells in alopecia areata (dated by TCRdb to the late 2010s). Libraries came from the immunoSEQ multiplex PCR assay. For TCR sequencing, RNA was extracted from every sample and reverse transcribed into cDNA to serve as template. Held by TCRdb, this immuneACCESS table contains in-frame sequences only and omits some clones. Under half of the omission traces to an unresolved V gene where checked; the cause of the rest is unknown. This sample gives about 260,000 clones in total; approximately 60% of them show up just once. The ten largest clonotypes hold about 0.9% of the sample. This specimen's treatment or condition label, per the study, means: oral pan-JAK inhibitor, 5-10 mg twice daily. Sequencing used CD4+ T cells sorted from blood, obtained around week 54, from a patient treated with tofacitinib. The receptors derive from a human donor with alopecia areata.

This clone showed up just a few times. The chain couples TRBV30 to TRBJ1-4; no definite D call. Germline lookup yields CDR1 GTSNPN and CDR2 SVGIG (reference sequence). The CDR3 loop spans 14 amino acids. V lost 3 bases, J lost 8 bases, and 16 bases lay in between. The CDR3 spells CAWRYGNPREKLFF. The CDR3 region has the DNA TGTGCCTGGAGGTACGGGAACCCTCGGGAAAAACTGTTTTTT.

This chain uses TRBV6-6 with TRBJ2-7; perhaps TRBD2 as D (6 bases). Germline lookup yields CDR1 MNHNY and CDR2 SVGAGI (reference sequence). With 5 bases removed from V and 1 base from J, the gap between germline ends came to 12 bases. The CDR3 totals 14 residues. CDR3 protein: CASSDRDLSYEQYF. The DNA of the CDR3 is TGTGCCAGCAGTGACCGGGACTTGTCCTACGAGCAGTACTTC.

V usage is TRBV9 and J usage is TRBJ1-4; no definite D call. V lost 0 bases, J lost 16 bases, and 7 bases lay in between. CDR1 SGDLS and CDR2 YYNGEE come from the germline V gene. The CDR3 contains 10 residues. The CDR3 is CASSVGRAFF. The CDR3 bases are TGTGCCAGCAGCGTAGGGAGAGCGTTTTTT.

The J gene is TRBJ2-5, the V gene TRBV5-1; TRBD2 agrees at 9 bases. V was clipped by 2 bases and J by 0 bases; unmatched bases: 5. Per the germline V gene, CDR1 is SGHRS and CDR2 is YFSETQ. The CDR3 loop spans 16 amino acids. CDR3 sequence reads: CASSLAAGGYQETQYF. The CDR3 DNA reads as TGCGCCAGCAGCTTAGCAGCGGGGGGTTACCAAGAGACCCAGTACTTC.

The chain joins TRBV4-2 to TRBJ2-7; TRBD2 might be the D (6 bases). Germline V CDR1 and CDR2: LGHNA, YNFKEQ. The CDR3 totals 14 residues. Between the trimmed V and J ends, which lost 0 bases and 1 base, there was a span of 7 bases. CDR3 DNA: TGTGCCAGCAGCCAAGAGGGACTTTCCTACGAGCAGTACTTC. The encoded protein is CASSQEGLSYEQYF.